The 22 T cell receptor beta chains reported below all come from one sample, sequenced in a study of cytomegalovirus exposure and HLA in healthy donors. Profiling relied on immunoSEQ multiplex PCR, and the TCRdb table lists in-frame clones only, not all of them. The data show around 250,000 clones, with nearly 90% seen just once and 0.37% held by the top ten. Material: PBMCs. All receptors derive from a woman younger than 30 in good health and CMV-seronegative.

V usage is TRBV28 and J usage is TRBJ1-2; 9 bases match TRBD1. The CDR3 is made up of 14 amino acids. The germline CDR1 and CDR2 sequences are MDHEN and SYDVKM. V was clipped by 3 bases and J by 6 bases; unmatched bases: 5. CDR3 in amino acids: CASSLGDRVNGYTF. In nucleotides, the CDR3 is TGTGCCAGCAGTTTGGGGGACAGGGTCAATGGCTACACCTTC.

The rearrangement links TRBV10-3 to TRBJ2-7, with TRBD2 matching 8 bases. V dropped 6 bases and J dropped 5; count of bases not matched to a gene: 9. The germline V gene has CDR1 ENHRY and CDR2 SYGVKD. This CDR3 contains 14 residues. The CDR3 DNA reads as TGTGCCATCAGCCAAATGACTAGCGATCACGAGCAGTACTTC. Its translation: CAISQMTSDHEQYF.

For the CDR3, the DNA is TGTGCCAGTAGGATTCAGGGGGCGAGTTACAATCAGCCCCAGCATTTT. Amino acid sequence: CASRIQGASYNQPQHF. The chain carries TRBV19 and TRBJ1-5; 8 bases map to TRBD1. Germline V lookup: CDR1 LNHDA, CDR2 SQIVND (reference sequence). The junction had 10 bases not matched to a gene; V was cut back by 6 bases and J by 3 bases. CDR3 length equals 16 residues.

This clone was picked up one time. The chain links TRBV5-1 to TRBJ2-2; maybe TRBD1 (6 bases). The germline V and J ends were trimmed by 1 base and 1 base, with 14 bases remaining between them. Germline V gene lookup returns CDR1 SGHRS and CDR2 YFSETQ. This CDR3 has 17 amino acids. The CDR3 here is CASSLSGGVRNTGELFF. Here the CDR3 DNA reads TGCGCCAGCAGCTTGTCTGGGGGCGTTCGGAACACCGGGGAGCTGTTTTTT.

This chain links TRBV7-3 with TRBJ1-2, with TRBD1 matching over 7 bases. This CDR3 contains 15 residues. With V trimmed by 5 bases and J by 0 bases, 6 bases remained unmatched. The germline gives CDR1 SGHTA, CDR2 FQGTGA. For the CDR3, the DNA is TGTGCCAGCAGCCTCTCCAGGGGGACTAACTATGGCTACACCTTC. As protein: CASSLSRGTNYGYTF.

The rearrangement uses TRBV2 and TRBJ2-7; D perhaps matches TRBD1 (5 bases). Germline CDR1 SNHLY, CDR2 FYNNEI. This CDR3 contains 14 residues. V was pared by 6 bases and J by 0 bases, with 12 bases between. CDR3 protein: CASSQRQNSYEQYF. In DNA form, the CDR3 reads TGTGCCAGCAGCCAAAGACAGAACTCCTACGAGCAGTACTTC.

This chain uses TRBV5-1 with TRBJ1-4, with D possibly matching TRBD1 (5 bases). Deletions cut 4 bases from V and 6 bases from J, with 13 bases between. Germline V gives CDR1 SGHRS, CDR2 YFSETQ. This CDR3 is built from 14 residues. The CDR3 loop reads CASSPAGGDEKLFF. The CDR3 coding sequence is TGCGCCAGCAGCCCAGCGGGGGGGGATGAAAAACTGTTTTTT.

The chain carries TRBV9 and TRBJ2-2; 12 nucleotides line up with TRBD1. The CDR3 totals 18 residues. Germline-derived CDR1 and CDR2 are SGDLS and YYNGEE. V shed 2 bases and J 4 bases; nucleotides not matched to a gene: 9. The CDR3 here is CASSVGLPGQGATGELFF. The CDR3 DNA reads TGTGCCAGCAGCGTGGGGTTACCGGGACAGGGGGCCACCGGGGAGCTGTTTTTT.

V is TRBV28 and J is TRBJ2-2; 8 nucleotides match TRBD2. The V gene's germline CDR1 is MDHEN and CDR2 SYDVKM. The ends lost 5 bases at V and 4 bases at J; junction bases unmatched: 9. The CDR3 is 16 amino acids. Written as DNA, the CDR3 is TGTGCCAGCAGTCCTCGGACTAGCCCGGGCACCGGGGAGCTGTTTTTT. Its protein is CASSPRTSPGTGELFF.

This clone was seen just once. V gene TRBV27 combines with J gene TRBJ2-3; TRBD1 is a possible D gene (5 bases). This CDR3 is built from 18 residues. Germline values: CDR1 MNHEY, CDR2 SMNVEV (reference sequence). V was pared by 1 base and J by 0 bases, with 17 bases between. CDR3 loop: CASSLWGRTGTSTDTQYF. The CDR3 DNA reads TGTGCCAGCAGTTTATGGGGCAGAACAGGTACAAGCACAGATACGCAGTATTTT.

The rearrangement links TRBV29-1 to TRBJ2-1; D unresolved. Trimming took off 3 bases at V and 8 bases at J, with 8 bases between the two ends. The CDR3 contains 11 residues. Germline CDR1 and CDR2: SQVTM and ANQGSEA. The CDR3 sequence is CSVEVTHEQFF. The CDR3 coding sequence is TGCAGCGTTGAGGTTACACATGAGCAGTTCTTC.

The rearrangement joins TRBV7-8 to TRBJ2-5, with TRBD2 matching over 8 bases. V was pared by 3 bases and J by 4 bases, with 4 bases of the junction left unmatched. The germline gives CDR1 SGHVS, CDR2 FQNEAQ. The CDR3 is 14 residues long. CDR3 protein: CASSFGGGRETQYF. CDR3 coding DNA: TGTGCCAGCAGCTTCGGGGGGGGCCGAGAGACCCAGTACTTC. Full variable domain (rest looked up from reference TRBV7-8 and TRBJ2-5): GAGVSQSPRYKVAKRGQDVALRCDPISGHVSLFWYQQALGQGPEFLTYFQNEAQLDKSGLPSDRFFAERPEGSVSTLKIQRTQQEDSAVYLCASSFGGGRETQYFGPGTRLLVL.

This clone occurred once. The CDR3 reads CASSEWPSGGASQETQYF. Written as DNA, the CDR3 is TGTGCCAGCAGTGAATGGCCTAGCGGGGGGGCTAGTCAAGAGACCCAGTACTTC. This chain joins TRBV2 and TRBJ2-5; TRBD2 matches at 12 bases. Per the germline V gene, CDR1 is SNHLY and CDR2 is FYNNEI. This CDR3 is 18 amino acids long. Unmatched junction bases numbered 9, after V lost 2 bases and J lost 2 bases.

The chain employs TRBV7-8 and TRBJ1-1; the D gene is possibly TRBD1 (5 bases). The length of the CDR3 is 15 residues. Germline assignment: CDR1 SGHVS and CDR2 FQNEAQ. Trimming removed 4 bases at V and 4 bases at J, with 16 bases between. DNA of the CDR3: TGTGCCAGCAGCTATAGCAGGGCGTGGAGCACTGAAGCTTTCTTT. Encoded protein: CASSYSRAWSTEAFF.

V gene TRBV15 combines with J gene TRBJ2-1; TRBD2 matches at 8 bases. V dropped 3 bases and J dropped 0; count of bases not matched to a gene: 10. CDR3 length equals 18 residues. The germline V gene encodes CDR1 LNHNV and CDR2 YYDKDF (reference sequence). CDR3 in DNA: TGTGCCACCAGCAGCGAAAACTTAGCGGGGACCTCCTACAATGAGCAGTTCTTC. Its protein product is CATSSENLAGTSYNEQFF.

V usage is TRBV9 and J usage is TRBJ2-1; 9 bases map to TRBD2. Germline V lookup: CDR1 SGDLS, CDR2 YYNGEE. The ends lost 0 bases at V and 8 bases at J; junction bases unmatched: 15. This CDR3 comprises 18 residues. The CDR3 is CASSVDPFGAGGRDEQFF. In nucleotides, the CDR3 is TGTGCCAGCAGCGTAGACCCTTTTGGGGCGGGGGGGCGCGATGAGCAGTTCTTC.

This clone showed up just once. V gene TRBV6-1 combines with J gene TRBJ2-5; D may be TRBD2 (5 bases). The CDR3 contains 17 residues. Trimming removed 1 base from V and 4 bases from J, with 19 bases in between. Per germline, CDR1 MNHNS and CDR2 SASEGT. The CDR3 here is CASSEGRFLAGRETQYF. The DNA of the CDR3 is TGTGCCAGCAGTGAAGGTCGCTTTCTAGCCGGGCGAGAGACCCAGTACTTC.

The chain employs TRBV11-2 and TRBJ2-7; a possible D gene is TRBD2 (5 bases). This CDR3 contains 13 residues. V was clipped by 5 bases and J by 4 bases, with 12 bases between them. Germline CDR1 reads SGHAT; CDR2 reads FQNNGV. In DNA form, the CDR3 reads TGTGCCAGCAGCCCCGGACTGAATTACGAGCAGTACGTC. Encoded protein: CASSPGLNYEQYV.

The rearrangement links TRBV4-1 to TRBJ1-1; D not certain. Trimming removed 4 bases from V and 0 bases from J, with 15 bases in between. The CDR3 consists of 16 residues. The germline V gene encodes CDR1 MGHRA and CDR2 YSYEKL. The chain's CDR3 is CASSLPSAGMNTEAFF. CDR3 DNA sequence: TGCGCCAGCAGCCTCCCCTCGGCAGGAATGAACACTGAAGCTTTCTTT.

The chain joins TRBV28 to TRBJ1-5, with no clear D. Germline assignment: CDR1 MDHEN and CDR2 SYDVKM. V gave up 3 bases and J gave up 6 bases, with 12 bases separating them. The CDR3 contains 14 residues. The CDR3 DNA sequence: TGTGCCAGCAGTTTGTTGCAGGCCATTCAGCCCCAGCATTTT. This encodes CASSLLQAIQPQHF.

The rearrangement uses TRBV6-1 and TRBJ1-6; D possibly corresponds to TRBD1 (5 bases). The CDR3 totals 12 residues. Germline lookup yields CDR1 MNHNS and CDR2 SASEGT. V was cut by 9 bases and J by 10 bases, with 13 bases left in between. This CDR3 reads CARGEGDSPLHF. DNA of the CDR3: TGTGCCAGAGGGGAAGGAGACTCACCCCTCCACTTT.

The chain recombines TRBV19 with TRBJ1-6; TRBD1 matches 9 bases. Looked up from germline, CDR1 is LNHDA and CDR2 is SQIVND (reference sequence). Trimming took 5 bases from V and 9 from J; bases not matched to a gene: 5. This CDR3 has 14 amino acids. In nucleotides, the CDR3 is TGTGCCAGTAGTCCTCGGGACAGGGTTTCACCCCTCCACTTT. Protein product: CASSPRDRVSPLHF.